These 25 T cell receptor beta chains came from one sample sequenced in a study of T-cell reconstitution after alpha-beta-depleted transplantation in children. As it was prepared, the TCRbeta library received unique molecular identifiers. TCRdb re-called the PCR reads with MiXCR, one entry per CDR3 protein. The sample records 150,000 to 200,000 distinct CDR3 sequences, approximately 14% being singletons. This specimen was PBMCs from the stem cell graft donor, taken from the stem cell graft. The source of these receptors is a human donor who donated a stem cell graft to a child with acute lymphoblastic leukemia.

The V and J genes are TRBV5-4 and TRBJ2-3; TRBD2 agrees at 10 bases. V gave up 4 bases and J gave up 4 bases; unmatched junction bases: 9. This CDR3 is 16 amino acids long. Per germline, CDR1 SGHNT and CDR2 YYREEE (reference sequence). The CDR3 nucleotides read TGTGCCAGCAGCCTCCGGTCTAGCGGGAGCCCAGATACGCAGTATTTT. Translation gives CASSLRSSGSPDTQYF.

On this clonotype itself: One base away lies a much larger clone, so this may be a sequencing read error. The V call is TRBV29-1, the J call TRBJ2-7; D gene unclear. The CDR3 is 11 residues long. The germline CDR1 and CDR2 sequences are SQVTM and ANQGSEA. The CDR3 DNA is TGCAGCGTTGGGGCAGGTTACGAGCAGCACTTC. As protein: CSVGAGYEQHF.

This clonotype was picked up many times. This chain connects TRBV12-3 or TRBV12-4 to TRBJ2-5; either TRBD1 or TRBD2 may supply D (5 bases each). The CDR3 spans 17 residues. V lost 5 bases to trimming and J lost 5 bases, with 24 bases between them. The CDR3 is CASSPRDAGLSGETQYF. For the CDR3, the DNA is TGTGCCAGCAGTCCCAGGGACGCCGGGCTGAGTGGGGAGACCCAGTACTTC.

V gene TRBV5-4 combines with J gene TRBJ2-3, with D possibly being TRBD1 (5 bases). Between the trimmed V and J ends, which lost 4 bases and 2 bases, there was a span of 11 bases. The CDR3 is made up of 14 amino acids. Per the germline V gene, CDR1 is SGHNT and CDR2 is YYREEE (reference sequence). The CDR3 region has the DNA TGTGCCAGCAGCCCCTACAGGCACACAGATACGCAGTATTTT. This translates into CASSPYRHTDTQYF.

The sample holds a few counts of this clonotype. The rearrangement uses TRBV27 and TRBJ2-7; D unresolved. Germline V gene sequence: CDR1 MNHEY, CDR2 SMNVEV (reference sequence). Trimming stripped 4 bases from V and 6 bases from J, with 16 bases between. The length of the CDR3 is 14 residues. DNA for the CDR3: TGTGCCAGCAGTTCCGGCCCTGGCCGTTCCGAGCAGTACTTC. Its translation is CASSSGPGRSEQYF.

The CDR3 bases are TGTGCCAGCAGTGATGCGGCTAGCGGGATCCACAATGAGCAGTTCTTC. Protein: CASSDAASGIHNEQFF. This chain connects TRBV2 to TRBJ2-1, with TRBD2 identical over 9 bases. The CDR3 is 16 residues long. V gave up 3 bases and J gave up 5 bases; unmatched junction bases: 8. Germline CDR1 reads SNHLY; CDR2 reads FYNNEI.

This clonotype has at least ten counts. The rearrangement joins TRBV27 to TRBJ2-7; weak D call: TRBD1 (5 bases). Per germline, CDR1 MNHEY and CDR2 SMNVEV (reference sequence). This CDR3 region has 14 residues. V gave up 0 bases and J gave up 2 bases, with 8 bases separating them. CDR3 DNA sequence: TGTGCCAGCAGTTTATCTTCAGGGCCCTACGAGCAGTACTTC. Translated: CASSLSSGPYEQYF.

This clonotype was recorded once. This could be a read error, since a much larger clone is one nucleotide away. V gene TRBV4-1 combines with J gene TRBJ2-4, with D perhaps matching TRBD1 (6 bases). CDR1 and CDR2 (germline): MGHRA, YSYEKL. This CDR3 is 16 amino acids long. The CDR3 is CASSQVGAVAKNSQYF. In DNA form, the CDR3 reads TGCGCCAGCAGCCAAGTGGGGGCCGTAGCCAAAAACAGTCAGTACTTC.

This clonotype appeared many times. The chain joins TRBV5-1 to TRBJ2-2; weak D call: TRBD1 (5 bases). From germline, CDR1 is SGHRS and CDR2 YFSETQ. The CDR3 has 16 residues. Trimming stripped 1 base from V and 6 bases from J, with 16 bases between. In DNA form, the CDR3 reads TGCGCCAGCAGCTTGCAGGGTCCAGCACACGCCGGGGAGCTGTTTTTT. Protein sequence: CASSLQGPAHAGELFF.

This clonotype has a count of ten or more. The chain is built from TRBV5-1 and TRBJ2-2; 12 bases are a match to TRBD2. The CDR3 extends over 15 amino acids. With V trimmed by 4 bases and J by 4 bases, 2 bases remained unmatched. The germline gives CDR1 SGHRS, CDR2 YFSETQ. CDR3 DNA: TGCGCCAGCAGCCAGACTAGCGGGAGCACCGGGGAGCTGTTTTTT. It yields the protein CASSQTSGSTGELFF.

Notes on this clonotype: A single base separates this from a much larger clone, so it may be a read error. The genes are TRBV28 and TRBJ2-7; D possibly matches TRBD1 or TRBD2 (5 bases each). The CDR3 has 15 residues. In germline, CDR1 is MDHEN, CDR2 SYDVKM. CDR3 in amino acids: CASSWAGTDTYDQYF. The CDR3 nucleotides are TGTGCCAGCAGTTGGGCCGGGACGGACACCTACGATCAGTACTTC.

The V gene is TRBV20-1, the J gene TRBJ2-1; TRBD2 matches at 8 bases. This CDR3 comprises 14 residues. Germline CDR1 and CDR2: DFQATT and SNEGSKA (reference sequence). J was trimmed by 5 bases and V by 3 bases; bases with no gene match: 6. The CDR3 loop reads CSASWGRGDNEQFF. CDR3 nucleotide sequence: TGCAGTGCTAGTTGGGGGCGGGGGGACAATGAGCAGTTCTTC.

This clonotype has a count of ten or more. CDR3 region: CSVEYLRERGGLYF. The CDR3 DNA reads TGCAGCGTTGAGTATCTACGGGAGAGGGGGGGTCTGTATTTT. The V call is TRBV29-1, the J call TRBJ2-3, with a tentative D call TRBD2 (7 bases). Germline loops: CDR1 SQVTM, CDR2 ANQGSEA. The V end lost 3 bases, the J end lost 14 bases, and 24 bases lay between the germline ends. This CDR3 contains 14 residues.

About this clonotype: This could be a read error, since a much larger clone is one nucleotide away. V gene TRBV29-1 combines with J gene TRBJ2-5; D possibly corresponds to TRBD1 (6 bases). The V and J ends lost 6 bases and 4 bases respectively, with 18 bases between them. The CDR3 length is 14 residues. The V gene's germline CDR1 is SQVTM and CDR2 ANQGSEA. The CDR3, as DNA: TGCAGCGTCGAGATGGGACATGGGGGAGAGACCCAGTACTTC. Residues: CSVEMGHGGETQYF.

This clonotype occurred many times. The V gene is TRBV12-3 or TRBV12-4, the J gene TRBJ2-3; no reliable D call. V lost 6 bases and J 4 bases, leaving 8 bases between the germline ends. The CDR3 sequence is 12 residues long. In DNA, the CDR3 is TGTGCCAGCAGCCTTATCGCAGATACGCAGTATTTT. This sequence encodes CASSLIADTQYF.

Comment on this clonotype: This may come from a read error, since a much larger clone is one base off. This chain joins TRBV20-1 and TRBJ1-1; tentatively, D is TRBD1 (6 bases). Trimming took 3 bases from V and 3 from J, leaving 20 bases between them. Germline CDR1 and CDR2: DFQATT and SNEGSKA (reference sequence). The CDR3 covers 16 residues. The DNA for the CDR3 is TGCAGTGCTAGGCCCTGGGGGCAGTGGGGGGACACTGAAGCTTTCTTT. This gives the protein CSARPWGQWGDTEAFF.

As concerns this clonotype: A read error may be the cause here, since a much bigger clone is one base away. The CDR3, as DNA: TGTGCCAGTTGGGACAGCAATGAGCAGTTCTTC. Its translation: CASWDSNEQFF. This chain links TRBV19 with TRBJ2-1, with 7 bases fitting TRBD1. The CDR3 extends over 11 amino acids. Germline V gene data show CDR1 as LNHDA and CDR2 as SQIVND (reference sequence). V trimming: 8 bases; J trimming: 6 bases; junction bases outside the gene matches: 1.

CDR3 DNA: TGTGCCAGCAGTCCGCGAGAGACAAGCGAGCGCTACACCTTC. It yields the protein CASSPRETSERYTF. J is TRBJ1-2 and V is TRBV6-2 or TRBV6-3; D uncertain. The V gene's germline CDR1 is MNHEY and CDR2 SVGEGT. This CDR3 has 14 residues. V lost 5 bases, J lost 9 bases, and 19 bases lay in between.

A remark on this clonotype: One junction end does not reproduce the germline sequence, and a read error may be involved. The chain has TRBV5-1 and TRBJ2-2; 8 bases fit TRBD2. CDR3 length: 15 amino acids. Germline CDR1 is SGHRS and CDR2 is YFSETQ. The CDR3 protein is CASRGRPGNTGELFF. The CDR3 DNA sequence: TGCGCCAGCCGCGGGAGGCCAGGGAACACCGGGGAGCTGTTTTTC.

This clonotype was observed many times. The chain joins TRBV7-8 to TRBJ2-1; 9 bases fit TRBD1. V was pared by 5 bases and J by 2 bases, with 7 bases of the junction left unmatched. Germline lookup yields CDR1 SGHVS and CDR2 FQNEAQ. CDR3 length: 16 amino acids. The CDR3 DNA reads TGTGCCAGCAGCGAGTACCGGGACAGGGCCTACAATGAGCAGTTCTTC. Translated: CASSEYRDRAYNEQFF.

In this sample, this clonotype turned up many times. In DNA, the CDR3 is TGTGCCAGCAGTTTCTCGAGAAGCTATGGCTACACCTTC. Amino acids: CASSFSRSYGYTF. The J gene is TRBJ1-2, the V gene TRBV12-3 or TRBV12-4, with D uncertain. The CDR3 contains 13 residues. V lost 3 bases to trimming and J lost 4 bases, with 9 bases between them.

The chain recombines TRBV5-1 with TRBJ1-1; the match to TRBD1 covers 11 bases. This CDR3 is built from 16 residues. Germline trimming cut 4 bases from V and 1 base from J; bases unmatched to any gene: 6. CDR1 is SGHRS and CDR2 is YFSETQ in the germline V gene. The CDR3 loop reads CASSKRTGGENTEAFF. CDR3 DNA: TGCGCCAGCAGCAAACGGACAGGGGGCGAGAACACTGAAGCTTTCTTT.

The rearrangement joins TRBV18 to TRBJ1-3; tentative D call: TRBD1 (6 bases). The germline V and J ends were trimmed by 3 bases and 4 bases, with 13 bases remaining between them. The germline CDR1 and CDR2 sequences are KGHSH and LQKENI. The CDR3 spans 15 residues. The CDR3 region is CASSPPTGKGNTIYF. The CDR3 DNA sequence: TGTGCCAGCTCACCGCCCACAGGGAAAGGAAACACCATATATTTT.

This clonotype was detected ten times or more. This chain joins TRBV4-2 and TRBJ2-3; tentatively, D is TRBD2 (6 bases). The CDR3 has 15 amino acids. V dropped 1 base and J dropped 2 bases, with 10 bases sitting between them. Germline V gene data show CDR1 as LGHNA and CDR2 as YNFKEQ. CDR3 DNA sequence: TGTGCCAGCAGCCAAGGACTAGGTGACACAGATACGCAGTATTTT. Translation: CASSQGLGDTDTQYF.

This clonotype has ten or more counts. V usage is TRBV29-1 and J usage is TRBJ2-2; perhaps TRBD2 as D (5 bases). Germline assignment: CDR1 SQVTM and CDR2 ANQGSEA. The CDR3 has 11 amino acids. V shed 7 bases and J shed 6 bases, with 9 bases lying between them. The CDR3 sequence: CSGRESGELFF. The DNA for the CDR3 is TGCAGCGGCCGGGAATCCGGGGAGCTGTTTTTT.